Reported below is one T cell receptor beta chain. This clone was picked up a small number of times. This receptor's antigen is unknown. No base quality values were provided; no much bigger clone lies one nucleotide off. V is shortened by 3 bases, J by 7 bases, and the region joining them spans 4 bases. CDR1 and CDR2 (MDHEN, SYDVKM) derive from the germline V gene. The CDR3 runs 11 residues from the cysteine to the phenylalanine. Of all the DNA, just the CDR3 is kept, 33 bases in frame from base 1. Using the deep immunoSEQ assay, multiplex PCR amplified TCR CDR3 regions from genomic DNA. For each cell subset, the extracted genomic DNA was distributed evenly across all wells of several immunoSEQ 96-well plates, and each plate served as one replicate. For unsorted PBMC, 300 to 350 ng genomic DNA, equal to around 30,000 T cell genomes, was loaded into each replicate PCR. Genomic DNA from unsorted PBMC was sequenced over ten immunoSEQ deep assay plates. Purified libraries were measured with a Qubit 3.0 fluorometer, size-checked on a Bioanalyzer 2100, and measured again with the KAPA Library Quantification kit. A separate single-read 150-cycle Illumina NextSeq 550 flow cell was used to sequence each immunoSEQ 96-well plate. The authors' pipeline ran thus. The immunoSEQ output contained only junctional sequences without quality scores, so filtering could not match that applied to full-length reads. Sequences were annotated with PyIR, a Python wrapper for IgBLAST v1.9, using IMGT germline references to assign V/J genes and CDR3. Reads were filtered out if the reads had weak V/J assignments (E-value above 1e-6), no CDR3, stop codons, out-of-frame junctions, or ambiguous translated residues. V3J clonotypes were defined by identical inferred V gene, J gene, and CDR3 amino acid sequence. Percentage overlap between repertoires was computed as shared unique clonotypes divided by the size of the smaller repertoire. RTK rarefaction, the Chao1 estimator, and Recon v2.1 estimates of unobserved clonotypes were used to assess repertoire richness. Sourced from immuneACCESS, this table was stored by TCRdb with only in-frame sequences that have V and J called. A share of the clones is absent; for the studies checked, an unresolved V gene accounts for under half, and the remainder has no known explanation. D and trimming were read from the DNA, whereas the V and J calls and clone size are those reported in that table. The sample contains about 490,000 clones, 79% of them found a single time. Clones ranked in the top ten supply approximately 12% of the sample.

This entry comes from a study of shared clonotypes between healthy human individuals (dated by TCRdb to about 2020). Broadly, across the study: Three men and a couple of women, aged 18 to 49 years, made up the cohort. Blood TCR repertoires of about five healthy adults were deeply sequenced to estimate repertoire size and the extent of clonotype sharing between individuals. Libraries were prepared and TCR repertoires were sequenced by different laboratories using diverse techniques, in order to increase sequencing depth and limit assay-specific biases. Each donor's leukapheresis produced roughly between about 0.9 and 9.5 billion PBMCs. Overall study outcomes, separate from this receptor: The small number of donors limited the genetic and exposure-history diversity represented. Sampling was restricted to blood, and TCR repertoires in tissue are likely to differ from TCR repertoires in blood. Based on pairwise subsampling, the degree of clonotype sharing among donors was expected to be affected by sequencing depth.

The donors were healthy, HIV-negative adults who had no recently reported acute infections or vaccinations. All donors were Caucasian adults living in Nashville, Tennessee, USA. For unsorted samples, tens of millions of PBMCs were counted, and genomic DNA was extracted using the QIAamp DNA Blood Mini kit. Blood was obtained by leukapheresis, after which PBMCs were separated by Ficoll-Histopaque density gradient centrifugation and cryopreserved in liquid nitrogen vapor phase. The receptor's source is a middle-aged woman in good health. Some clones in this sample may be carry-over from other donors' samples. The sequence is built from TRBV28 and TRBJ1-5; the D gene assignment is ambiguous. The source material was PBMCs. The nucleotide sequence reads as follows: TGTGCCAGCAGTTTCCGGCAGCCCCAGCATTTT. It is translated as CASSFRQPQHF.